One and the same sample provided the 6 T cell receptor beta chains below, sequenced in a study of OX40 agonist ivuxolimab in advanced cancers. Profiled with immunoSEQ multiplex PCR; TCRdb holds only in-frame clones, not every one. In the table there are around 130,000 clones, around 93% of which are singletons. The sample here was CD4+ or CD8+ T cells sorted from blood, taken in a trial of the OX40 agonist ivuxolimab. The receptor source for this set is an adult with an advanced solid tumor such as melanoma, head and neck, liver or kidney cancer.

The chain joins TRBV7-2 to TRBJ2-2; 10 bases align to TRBD1. V trimming: 5 bases; J trimming: 4 bases; junction bases outside the gene matches: 10. This CDR3 contains 17 residues. Germline V CDR1 and CDR2: SGHTA, FQGNSA. The CDR3 here is CASSVRQGATGTGELFF. CDR3 nucleotide sequence: TGTGCCAGCAGCGTCCGACAGGGGGCGACGGGCACCGGGGAGCTGTTTTTT. Filled out from reference TRBV7-2 and TRBJ2-2, the complete variable domain reads GAGVSQSPSNKVTEKGKDVELRCDPISGHTALYWYRQSLGQGLEFLIYFQGNSAPDKSGLPSDRFSAERTGGSVSTLTIQRTQQEDSAVYLCASSVRQGATGTGELFFGEGSRLTVL.

The chain uses TRBV6-1 and TRBJ1-5, with D hard to call. CDR1 MNHNS and CDR2 SASEGT come from the germline V gene. The V end lost 3 bases, the J end lost 7 bases, and 4 bases lay between the germline ends. This CDR3 spans 11 amino acids. The CDR3 is CASSELQPQHF. The CDR3 bases are TGTGCCAGCAGTGAGTTGCAGCCCCAGCATTTT.

This clone has just a few counts. The chain is built from TRBV7-2 and TRBJ1-5; 7 bases are shared with TRBD1. The germline CDR1 and CDR2 sequences are SGHTA and FQGNSA. CDR3 length: 15 amino acids. V lost 4 bases and J lost 1; bases outside the gene matches: 4. The CDR3, as DNA: TGTGCCAGCAGCTCAGGGGGTGCGAGCAATCAGCCCCAGCATTTT. Translated: CASSSGGASNQPQHF.

The V gene is TRBV6-6, the J gene TRBJ2-2, with D possibly TRBD1 on 6 matching bases. The CDR3 spans 14 residues. V lost 0 bases, J lost 5 bases, and 7 bases lay in between. Germline V gives CDR1 MNHNY, CDR2 SVGAGI (reference sequence). In DNA form, the CDR3 reads TGTGCCAGCAGTTACTCCAGGGGAACCGGGGAGCTGTTTTTT. Protein product: CASSYSRGTGELFF.

As regards this clone: A read error may produce the germline difference seen at one junction end. This rearrangement joins TRBV10-3 to TRBJ2-2; no firm D call. Germline lookup yields CDR1 ENHRY and CDR2 SYGVKD. The CDR3 is made up of 16 amino acids. The CDR3 is CASSQGRPLNTGELFF. CDR3 nucleotide sequence: TGTGCCAGCAGTCAAGGGCGACCGTTAAACACCGGGGAGCTGTTTTTT.

The chain employs TRBV28 and TRBJ1-6; a weak D match, TRBD1 (6 bases). The CDR3 spans 14 residues. V lost 6 bases and J 7 bases, leaving 13 bases between the germline ends. Germline V lookup: CDR1 MDHEN, CDR2 SYDVKM. The chain's CDR3 is CASSSLGGNSPLHF. The CDR3, as DNA: TGTGCCAGCAGCTCACTCGGGGGCAATTCACCCCTCCACTTT.